A single sample is the source of the 29 T cell receptor beta chains below, sequenced in a study of siplizumab effects on memory and regulatory T cells. Data came from immunoSEQ multiplex PCR; TCRdb stores just in-frame clones and leaves some out. This sample carries about 120,000 clones, around 95% of them seen once, and the ten largest clones take around 0.16%. Sequencing input: non-Treg CD4+ T cells sorted from blood. All receptors come from a human donor in good health.

The chain uses TRBV27 and TRBJ2-3; D not resolved. V gave up 4 bases and J gave up 3 bases, with 11 bases separating them. The CDR3 contains 14 residues. CDR1 MNHEY and CDR2 SMNVEV come from the germline V gene (reference sequence). CDR3 nucleotides: TGTGCCAGCAGTTCCCTCACACCGACAGATACGCAGTATTTT. Its protein product is CASSSLTPTDTQYF.

The chain uses TRBV6-5 and TRBJ1-1; 7 positions agree with TRBD1. The CDR3 runs to 13 residues. Germline CDR1 MNHEY, CDR2 SVGAGI. J gave up 11 bases and V 2 bases, and 8 bases lay outside the gene matches. The DNA for the CDR3 is TGTGCCAGCAGTTACGTGGGACAGACAGGGGCTTTCTTT. Translation gives CASSYVGQTGAFF.

CDR3 DNA: TGCGCCAGCAGCTTTGGTCAGTCCCCTAACAATGAGCAGTTCTTC. This gives the protein CASSFGQSPNNEQFF. The chain employs TRBV5-1 and TRBJ2-1; D call uncertain. The ends were cut back, 2 bases at V and 5 bases at J, with 14 bases in the middle. The CDR3 length is 15 residues. Germline CDR1 is SGHRS and CDR2 is YFSETQ.

The chain has TRBV11-1 and TRBJ1-1; the D is unclear. Germline CDR1 SGHAT, CDR2 FQDESV (reference sequence). The V gene lost 5 bases and the J gene lost 1 base, with 11 bases spanning the gap. The CDR3 runs 14 residues. The DNA for the CDR3 is TGTGCCAGCAGCCCGCAGATTTCGAACACTGAAGCTTTCTTT. It encodes CASSPQISNTEAFF.

This chain connects TRBV19 to TRBJ1-2; TRBD1 matches at 8 bases. CDR3 length equals 17 residues. Trimming at V came to 3 bases and at J to 4 bases, leaving 13 bases not matched to a gene. CDR1 and CDR2 (germline): LNHDA, SQIVND (reference sequence). As DNA, the CDR3 is TGTGCCAGTAGTATTACCGGGACAGGCCAAACGCTCTATGGCTACACCTTC. As protein: CASSITGTGQTLYGYTF.

This clone has a handful of counts. This chain connects TRBV11-2 to TRBJ1-2; 7 bases fit TRBD1. Germline CDR1 SGHAT, CDR2 FQNNGV. This CDR3 has 13 amino acids. The ends lost 5 bases at V and 4 bases at J; junction bases unmatched: 4. The CDR3 DNA is TGTGCCAGCAGCCTTCCAGGGGGCTATGGCTACACCTTC. This translates into CASSLPGGYGYTF.

This chain joins TRBV5-4 and TRBJ2-1; 8 bases align to TRBD2. The CDR3 is 16 residues long. Germline loops: CDR1 SGHNT, CDR2 YYREEE (reference sequence). Unmatched junction bases numbered 16, after V lost 5 bases and J lost 9 bases. The CDR3 spells CASRGEVIAGRGEQFF. The CDR3 region has the DNA TGTGCCAGCAGGGGGGAGGTGATAGCGGGGAGAGGTGAGCAGTTCTTC. Together with reference TRBV5-4 and TRBJ2-1, the CDR3 gives the full variable domain: ETGVTQSPTHLIKTRGQQVTLRCSSQSGHNTVSWYQQALGQGPQFIFQYYREEENGRGNFPPRFSGLQFPNYSSELNVNALELDDSALYLCASRGEVIAGRGEQFFGPGTRLTVL.

The gene calls are TRBV10-3 and TRBJ1-4; 7 bases are a match to TRBD1. The CDR3 has 16 residues. V was pared by 5 bases and J by 3 bases, with 9 bases of the junction left unmatched. Germline-derived CDR1 and CDR2 are ENHRY and SYGVKD. For the CDR3, the DNA is TGTGCCATCAGTAACCGGGACAGTGTAGCTAATGAAAAACTGTTTTTT. Its translation is CAISNRDSVANEKLFF.

The CDR3 loop reads CASSATGQTGELFF. As DNA, the CDR3 is TGCGCCAGCAGCGCAACCGGACAGACCGGGGAGCTGTTTTTT. V is TRBV5-1 and J is TRBJ2-2; the D gene is possibly TRBD1 (6 bases). Looked up from germline, CDR1 is SGHRS and CDR2 is YFSETQ. CDR3 size: 14 residues. Trimming pared 4 bases from V and 5 bases from J, leaving 12 bases between.

The chain couples TRBV18 to TRBJ2-7; 7 bases match TRBD1. The CDR3 sequence is 14 residues long. Germline CDR1 KGHSH, CDR2 LQKENI. J gave up 3 bases and V 2 bases, and 4 bases lay outside the gene matches. The CDR3 DNA sequence: TGTGCCAGCTCACCAGGACAGGTTGGCTACGAGCAGTACTTC. The encoded protein is CASSPGQVGYEQYF.

V gene TRBV9 combines with J gene TRBJ1-3, with no clear D. Germline assignment: CDR1 SGDLS and CDR2 YYNGEE. The CDR3 has 16 residues. V lost 3 bases to trimming and J lost 1 base, with 14 bases between them. The CDR3 sequence is CASSDPGPQSGNTIYF. The CDR3 nucleotides read TGTGCCAGCAGCGACCCGGGCCCTCAGTCTGGAAACACCATATATTTT.

The V call is TRBV5-1, the J call TRBJ1-2; weak D call: TRBD1 (5 bases). V was clipped by 0 bases and J by 8 bases, with 17 bases between them. The V gene's germline CDR1 is SGHRS and CDR2 YFSETQ. The CDR3 consists of 15 residues. CDR3 residues: CASSLDDGGRGGYTF. The CDR3 DNA is TGCGCCAGCAGCTTGGATGATGGAGGGAGGGGCGGCTACACCTTC.

The chain is built from TRBV25-1 and TRBJ1-1, with D possibly TRBD1 on 6 matching bases. The germline CDR1 and CDR2 sequences are MGHDK and SYGVNS. Trimming removed 3 bases at V and 5 bases at J, with 10 bases between. CDR3 size: 13 residues. CDR3 sequence reads: CASSDTGRTEAFF. DNA for the CDR3: TGTGCCAGCAGTGATACAGGGAGGACTGAAGCTTTCTTT.

The V and J genes are TRBV5-6 and TRBJ2-5; 9 bases agree with TRBD1. This CDR3 is 16 amino acids long. The germline gives CDR1 SGHDT, CDR2 YYEEEE. J lost 4 bases, V lost 4 bases, and 11 bases had no gene match. CDR3 region: CASSLTLTGGIETQYF. The CDR3 DNA follows: TGTGCCAGCAGCCTAACCTTGACAGGGGGTATAGAGACCCAGTACTTC.

The chain joins TRBV7-2 to TRBJ1-1, with 8 bases lining up with TRBD1. With 1 base clipped from V and 1 base from J, the junction kept 2 bases outside the gene matches. This CDR3 spans 15 amino acids. Germline CDR1 is SGHTA and CDR2 is FQGNSA. CDR3 loop: CASSLVGQANTEAFF. The CDR3 DNA sequence: TGTGCCAGCAGCTTAGTGGGACAGGCGAACACTGAAGCTTTCTTT.

The chain has TRBV6-5 and TRBJ1-1, with a tentative D call TRBD1 (6 bases). V dropped 9 bases and J dropped 1 base, with 15 bases sitting between them. Germline loops: CDR1 MNHEY, CDR2 SVGAGI. This CDR3 spans 14 amino acids. The CDR3 here is CASRDIRENTEAFF. CDR3 DNA: TGTGCCAGTAGGGACATCCGGGAGAACACTGAAGCTTTCTTT.

This chain links TRBV5-1 with TRBJ2-7; maybe TRBD2 (5 bases). The V end lost 0 bases, the J end lost 2 bases, and 9 bases lay between the germline ends. CDR1 is SGHRS, CDR2 YFSETQ, per germline. This CDR3 is 14 amino acids long. The CDR3 sequence is CASSLESGPYEQYF. The CDR3 nucleotides read TGCGCCAGCAGCTTGGAGAGCGGACCCTACGAGCAGTACTTC.

The chain couples TRBV6-1 to TRBJ2-7, with TRBD1 identical over 7 bases. Germline lookup yields CDR1 MNHNS and CDR2 SASEGT. This CDR3 region has 13 residues. V dropped 7 bases and J dropped 2; count of bases not matched to a gene: 5. CDR3 DNA sequence: TGTGCCAGCAATCGGCAGGGGGCCTACGAGCAGTACTTC. Translated: CASNRQGAYEQYF.

The chain uses TRBV11-3 and TRBJ2-1, with D hard to call. CDR1 is SGHNT, CDR2 YENEEA, per germline. Trimming cost V 3 bases and J 3 bases, with 0 bases left between them. The length of the CDR3 is 11 residues. CDR3 residues: CASSFYNEQFF. The CDR3 region has the DNA TGTGCCAGCAGCTTCTACAATGAGCAGTTCTTC. The variable domain in full, completed from reference TRBV11-3 and TRBJ2-1, reads EAGVVQSPRYKIIEKKQPVAFWCNPISGHNTLYWYLQNLGQGPELLIRYENEEAVDDSQLPKDRFSAERLKGVDSTLKIQPAELGDSAVYLCASSFYNEQFFGPGTRLTVL.

The chain has TRBV10-3 and TRBJ2-3; a weak D match, TRBD1 (5 bases). Germline V gives CDR1 ENHRY, CDR2 SYGVKD. Trimming took 3 bases from V and 13 from J, leaving 11 bases between them. CDR3 length equals 11 residues. CDR3 nucleotides: TGTGCCATCAGTGATCTAGGGGATAAGTATTTT. It is translated as CAISDLGDKYF.

The J gene is TRBJ2-7, the V gene TRBV28; D is perhaps TRBD2 (5 bases). Trimming shortened V by 7 bases and J by 2 bases, and 12 bases separated the two germline ends. This CDR3 is 13 amino acids long. Germline CDR1 reads MDHEN; CDR2 reads SYDVKM. The CDR3 reads CASTSGGPYEQYF. CDR3 bases: TGTGCCAGCACCTCCGGCGGGCCCTACGAGCAGTACTTC.

The CDR3 bases are TGCGCCAGCAGCTCCTTGGGGGGGTTCTACAATGAGCAGTTCTTC. Translating gives CASSSLGGFYNEQFF. The V call is TRBV4-1, the J call TRBJ2-1; 7 bases map to TRBD2. The CDR3 spans 15 residues. Germline CDR1 and CDR2: MGHRA and YSYEKL. J gave up 3 bases and V 5 bases, and 7 bases lay outside the gene matches.

Only one count was recorded for this clone. This rearrangement joins TRBV7-2 to TRBJ2-5; no clear D. Germline-derived CDR1 and CDR2 are SGHTA and FQGNSA. The CDR3 has 13 residues. V was clipped by 5 bases and J by 4 bases, with 11 bases between them. CDR3 nucleotides: TGTGCCAGCAGCCCCTGGTCCGGAGAGACCCAGTACTTC. Its translation: CASSPWSGETQYF.

The chain uses TRBV5-1 and TRBJ1-1; tentative D call: TRBD1 (5 bases). The germline gives CDR1 SGHRS, CDR2 YFSETQ. The CDR3 has 15 residues. Trimming shortened V by 4 bases and J by 4 bases, and 17 bases separated the two germline ends. The CDR3 DNA follows: TGCGCCAGCAGCGTAGCCGGGGCAAAAGGCACTGAAGCTTTCTTT. Its translation: CASSVAGAKGTEAFF.

The V gene is TRBV9, the J gene TRBJ2-5; possible D gene TRBD2, 5 bases. Per germline, CDR1 SGDLS and CDR2 YYNGEE. V lost 1 base, J lost 2 bases, and 6 bases lay in between. The CDR3 loop spans 13 amino acids. The CDR3 coding sequence is TGTGCCAGCAGCGTACGAGGGCAAGAGACCCAGTACTTC. This sequence encodes CASSVRGQETQYF.

The chain employs TRBV20-1 and TRBJ2-5; the D is unclear. Germline lookup yields CDR1 DFQATT and CDR2 SNEGSKA (reference sequence). V was trimmed by 3 bases and J by 5 bases, leaving 7 bases between them. The length of the CDR3 is 11 residues. CDR3 in amino acids: CSASLAETQYF. The DNA for the CDR3 is TGCAGTGCTAGCCTTGCGGAGACCCAGTACTTC.

This clone has just one count. V usage is TRBV20-1 and J usage is TRBJ1-2; a possible D gene is TRBD1 (5 bases). The V end was cut by 5 bases, the J end by 8 bases, with 12 bases between. The CDR3 totals 11 residues. CDR1 DFQATT and CDR2 SNEGSKA come from the germline V gene (reference sequence). CDR3 nucleotide sequence: TGCAGTGCTTGGGACGCCCCGGGCTACACCTTC. This sequence encodes CSAWDAPGYTF.

The chain employs TRBV30 and TRBJ2-5; no firm D call. This CDR3 contains 13 residues. V was clipped by 6 bases and J by 4 bases, with 15 bases between them. Germline CDR1 and CDR2: GTSNPN and SVGIG (reference sequence). The CDR3 sequence: CACRAALIETQYF. DNA of the CDR3: TGTGCCTGCCGTGCAGCGCTAATAGAGACCCAGTACTTC.

The rearrangement links TRBV6-5 to TRBJ2-7; a possible D gene is TRBD2 (5 bases). Germline lookup yields CDR1 MNHEY and CDR2 SVGAGI. Deletions cut 3 bases from V and 6 bases from J, with 15 bases between. CDR3 length: 14 amino acids. The CDR3 DNA sequence: TGTGCCAGCAGTTATCGTGGGCGCGGACTCGAGCAGTACTTC. Encoded protein: CASSYRGRGLEQYF.